The source of this T cell receptor (beta chain) is a study of blood T cells in healthy people across ages. This clonotype showed up just a few times. Germline trimming cut 5 bases from V and 3 bases from J; bases unmatched to any gene: 2. Germline loops: CDR1 SQVTM, CDR2 ANQGSEA. The length of the CDR3 is 12 residues. Primers used in a second PCR of roughly 7 to 12 cycles were a sample-barcoded 5' primer and a J-beta primer mix. TCRdb reprocessed the 5' RACE reads with MiXCR, giving one entry per CDR3 protein. The sample carries 700,000 to 850,000 distinct CDR3 sequences, roughly 50% recorded once. This TCR derives from an elderly man in good health. Sequencing was done on a sample of blood. The chain recombines TRBV29-1 with TRBJ2-5; TRBD2 matches at 8 bases. Written as DNA, the CDR3 is TGCAGCGTTACGACTAGCGAAGAGACCCAGTACTTC. Translating gives CSVTTSEETQYF.